These 22 T cell receptor beta chains originate from one sample sequenced in a study of blood T cell repertoires in COVID-19. Method: immunoSEQ multiplex PCR; TCRdb's copy keeps in-frame clones and lacks some. Among about 250,000 clones, over 70% were seen once, and the ten largest hold around 5.4%. The sequencing input was peripheral blood. These receptors originate from a man older than 75 with acute or convalescent COVID-19.

This sequence joins TRBV20-1 and TRBJ2-1; TRBD2 matches at 8 bases. Trimming at V came to 6 bases and at J to 9 bases, leaving 4 bases not matched to a gene. This CDR3 spans 11 amino acids. The germline V gene encodes CDR1 DFQATT and CDR2 SNEGSKA (reference sequence). The CDR3: CSAETSAEQFF. In nucleotides, the CDR3 is TGCAGTGCCGAGACTAGCGCTGAGCAGTTCTTC.

This clone was detected once. This chain links TRBV4-1 with TRBJ1-2, with 7 bases identical to TRBD1. V shed 2 bases, J shed 2 bases, and the junction held 5 bases outside the gene matches. Germline-derived CDR1 and CDR2 are MGHRA and YSYEKL. The CDR3 is made up of 15 amino acids. CDR3 loop: CASSQPAQGNYGYTF. Written as DNA, the CDR3 is TGCGCCAGCAGCCAACCGGCACAGGGGAACTATGGCTACACCTTC.

The V call is TRBV20-1, the J call TRBJ2-3; D perhaps matches TRBD2 (7 bases). This CDR3 comprises 17 residues. The germline V gene has CDR1 DFQATT and CDR2 SNEGSKA (reference sequence). Trimming cost V 3 bases and J 0 bases, with 19 bases left between them. The CDR3 loop is CSASVGHGRSSTDTQYF. CDR3 DNA sequence: TGCAGTGCTAGTGTGGGACACGGGAGGTCTAGCACAGATACGCAGTATTTT.

J is TRBJ2-7 and V is TRBV5-5; D is possibly TRBD2 (6 bases). V was pared by 3 bases and J by 5 bases, with 12 bases between. Germline CDR1 and CDR2: SGHKS and YYEKEE (reference sequence). This CDR3 is built from 13 residues. This CDR3 is CASSWGWRDEQYF. Written as DNA, the CDR3 is TGTGCCAGCAGCTGGGGATGGAGGGACGAGCAGTACTTC.

This chain links TRBV19 with TRBJ1-5, with 8 bases that match TRBD1. Germline CDR1 is LNHDA and CDR2 is SQIVND (reference sequence). V dropped 3 bases and J dropped 7; count of bases not matched to a gene: 8. CDR3 size: 15 residues. CDR3 amino acids: CASSIGQGGRQPQHF. The CDR3 DNA follows: TGTGCCAGTAGTATCGGACAGGGTGGTAGGCAGCCCCAGCATTTT. Together with reference TRBV19 and TRBJ1-5, the CDR3 gives the full variable domain: DGGITQSPKYLFRKEGQNVTLSCEQNLNHDAMYWYRQDPGQGLRLIYYSQIVNDFQKGDIAEGYSVSREKKESFPLTVTSAQKNPTAFYLCASSIGQGGRQPQHFGDGTRLSIL.

The chain recombines TRBV5-4 with TRBJ1-4; 7 nucleotides align to TRBD1. CDR1 is SGHNT and CDR2 is YYREEE in the germline V gene (reference sequence). This CDR3 has 15 residues. V lost 2 bases, J lost 4 bases, and 5 bases stayed unmatched. The CDR3 DNA is TGTGCCAGCAGCTTCCAGGGGGTTGTTAATGAAAAACTGTTTTTT. Amino acids: CASSFQGVVNEKLFF.

This clone showed up just a few times. The V and J genes are TRBV7-8 and TRBJ1-6, with D possibly being TRBD1 (6 bases). This CDR3 region has 15 residues. CDR1 SGHVS and CDR2 FQNEAQ come from the germline V gene. Trimming removed 4 bases from V and 9 bases from J, with 16 bases in between. The CDR3 DNA reads TGTGCCAGCAGCTCGCAGGGGTATCAGCCTTCACCCCTCCACTTT. Translation gives CASSSQGYQPSPLHF.

Written as DNA, the CDR3 is TGTGCCAGCAGTTGGACGGACTACACTGAAGCTTTCTTT. Translated: CASSWTDYTEAFF. The chain employs TRBV6-5 and TRBJ1-1; D is ambiguous. V shed 4 bases and J shed 3 bases, with 9 bases lying between them. Germline V lookup: CDR1 MNHEY, CDR2 SVGAGI. This CDR3 is 13 amino acids long.

DNA for the CDR3: TGTGCCAGCTCACCGGAGGTCCGCCCCAACAATGAGCAGTTCTTC. Translating gives CASSPEVRPNNEQFF. This sequence joins TRBV18 and TRBJ2-1; possible D gene TRBD2, 5 bases. This CDR3 contains 15 residues. CDR1 is KGHSH, CDR2 LQKENI, per germline. Trimming pared 3 bases from V and 5 bases from J, leaving 14 bases between.

The rearrangement joins TRBV3-1 (or the pseudogene TRBV3-2) to TRBJ2-7; TRBD1 is a possible D gene (6 bases). The CDR3 is made up of 13 amino acids. Trimming left V 4 bases short and J 3 bases short, with 10 bases between. The germline V gene encodes CDR1 LGHDT and CDR2 YNNKEL (reference sequence). CDR3 region: CASSRQAYYEQYF. CDR3 nucleotide sequence: TGTGCCAGCAGCCGACAGGCCTACTACGAGCAGTACTTC.

There are a few counts of this clone. V gene TRBV19 combines with J gene TRBJ2-2, with 10 bases aligning to TRBD2. The trim removed 4 bases at V and 6 bases at J, leaving 8 bases unmatched. CDR1 and CDR2 from the germline V gene are LNHDA and SQIVND (reference sequence). CDR3 length equals 16 residues. The CDR3 spells CASSTGGSGRAGELFF. The CDR3 DNA reads TGTGCCAGTAGTACCGGGGGAAGCGGGAGGGCCGGGGAGCTGTTTTTT. Full variable domain (outside the CDR3, taken from reference TRBV19 and TRBJ2-2): DGGITQSPKYLFRKEGQNVTLSCEQNLNHDAMYWYRQDPGQGLRLIYYSQIVNDFQKGDIAEGYSVSREKKESFPLTVTSAQKNPTAFYLCASSTGGSGRAGELFFGEGSRLTVL.

The chain uses TRBV2 and TRBJ2-7, with D maybe TRBD2 (5 bases). The CDR3 totals 13 residues. V lost 4 bases and J 6 bases, leaving 13 bases between the germline ends. The V gene's germline CDR1 is SNHLY and CDR2 FYNNEI. This CDR3 is CASSGRGGGEQYF. For the CDR3, the DNA is TGTGCCAGCAGTGGGAGAGGCGGAGGCGAGCAGTACTTC.

The chain is built from TRBV19 and TRBJ2-3, with D maybe TRBD1 (5 bases). Per germline, CDR1 LNHDA and CDR2 SQIVND (reference sequence). This CDR3 comprises 13 residues. V was trimmed by 3 bases and J by 6 bases, leaving 10 bases between them. CDR3 sequence reads: CASSIQGSDTQYF. CDR3 sequence (DNA): TGTGCCAGTAGTATCCAGGGAAGCGATACGCAGTATTTT.

The chain links TRBV7-2 to TRBJ2-1; 8 nucleotides agree with TRBD1. CDR1 is SGHTA and CDR2 is FQGNSA in the germline V gene. Trimming cost V 4 bases and J 15 bases; bases outside gene matches: 8. This CDR3 has 12 residues. The CDR3 reads CASSSRQGMGFF. CDR3 DNA sequence: TGTGCCAGCAGCTCGCGACAGGGGATGGGGTTCTTC.

Concerning this clone itself: Other nucleotide sequences in the sample specify the same CDR3. This chain connects TRBV24-1 to TRBJ2-5; D is possibly TRBD2 (5 bases). Germline V CDR1 and CDR2: KGHDR, SFDVKD. CDR3 length: 13 residues. V lost 3 bases to trimming and J lost 1 base, with 5 bases between them. The CDR3 reads CATSDGSQETQYF. As DNA, the CDR3 is TGTGCCACCAGTGATGGGAGCCAAGAGACCCAGTACTTC.

The genes are TRBV10-1 and TRBJ2-3; tentative D call: TRBD1 (5 bases). The CDR3 extends over 13 amino acids. Germline V gene sequence: CDR1 WNHNN, CDR2 SYGVQD (reference sequence). Between the trimmed V and J ends, which lost 6 bases and 6 bases, there was a span of 13 bases. CDR3: CASSPGMVDTQYF. The DNA of the CDR3 is TGCGCCAGCAGCCCAGGGATGGTGGATACGCAGTATTTT.

The chain couples TRBV18 to TRBJ2-7; 8 bases map to TRBD1. Per germline, CDR1 KGHSH and CDR2 LQKENI. Trimming at V came to 4 bases and at J to 0 bases, leaving 5 bases not matched to a gene. This CDR3 is 15 amino acids long. CDR3 nucleotides: TGTGCCAGCTCACGGAATGACAGGGGCTCCTACGAGCAGTACTTC. As protein: CASSRNDRGSYEQYF.

This chain links TRBV21-1 with TRBJ2-1; no DNA check was done on the table's D call, TRBD2. TRBV21-1 is a pseudogene locus. The CDR3 loop spans 15 amino acids. The CDR3 DNA is TGTGCCAGCAGCGAACTAGCGGGGGGTTTAAATGAGCAGTTCTTC. This sequence encodes CASSELAGGLNEQFF.

The chain combines TRBV11-2 with TRBJ2-1; TRBD2 agrees at 10 bases. This CDR3 spans 15 amino acids. Germline V CDR1 and CDR2: SGHAT, FQNNGV. V dropped 3 bases and J dropped 4; count of bases not matched to a gene: 3. The chain's CDR3 is CASSFGLADYNEQFF. Written as DNA, the CDR3 is TGTGCCAGCAGCTTCGGACTAGCGGATTACAATGAGCAGTTCTTC.

This clone came up a few times. The rearrangement links TRBV7-8 to TRBJ2-2; maybe TRBD1 (7 bases). Trimming cost V 5 bases and J 5 bases, with 27 bases left between them. CDR3 length: 19 residues. CDR1 SGHVS and CDR2 FQNEAQ come from the germline V gene. The DNA of the CDR3 is TGTGCCAGCAGCCGACAGGCTTTAGCGGCAGGGGGTCGAACCGGGGAGCTGTTTTTT. Amino acid sequence: CASSRQALAAGGRTGELFF.

This chain joins TRBV6-5 and TRBJ2-1; no clear D. The CDR3 extends over 12 amino acids. V lost 8 bases to trimming and J lost 7 bases, with 12 bases between them. Germline V gene sequence: CDR1 MNHEY, CDR2 SVGAGI. The CDR3 nucleotides are TGTGCCAGCGCCATATCGGTGAATGAGCAGTTCTTC. It specifies CASAISVNEQFF.

The chain uses TRBV6-5 and TRBJ2-1; D is perhaps TRBD2 (6 bases). The CDR3 totals 12 residues. Per germline, CDR1 MNHEY and CDR2 SVGAGI. V was shortened by 6 bases and J by 9 bases, with 12 bases between the two germline ends. The CDR3 protein is CASSLRRGEQFF. CDR3 sequence (DNA): TGTGCCAGCAGCCTAAGGAGGGGTGAGCAGTTCTTC.